The clone carrying this TCR beta chain has a handful of counts. As yet, its antigen is unknown. The sample originates from a study of beta chain features in type 1 diabetes. Study-wide findings and caveats: For type 1 diabetes patients, VDJ junctions showed fewer insertions and more deletions. Within patients, naive, central memory and Treg TCRB repertoires seemed more similar than within healthy donors. People with Type 1 diabetes carried modestly yet significantly shorter TCRB CDR3s in all four CD4+ subsets.

Since all of the isolated RNA was reverse transcribed, expressed TCRB transcripts were what got sequenced. Read counts averaged approximately 3.5 million for samples of naive, central memory and regulatory T cells. Repertoires were generated with immunoSEQ multiplex PCR, while TCRdb's copy carries only in-frame clones and drops some. This table has some 160,000 clones, approximately 9.1% appearing once. Germline V gene lookup returns CDR1 MGHRA and CDR2 YSYEKL. The V end was cut by 3 bases, the J end by 8 bases, with 10 bases between. The CDR3 loop spans 12 amino acids. This receptor was identified in a woman in her 30s with type 1 diabetes. V usage is TRBV4-1 and J usage is TRBJ1-2, with no clear D. Sequenced sample: central memory CD4+ T cells from blood. As DNA, the CDR3 is TGCGCCAGCAGCCATTTCGACGGGGGCTACACCTTC. It yields the protein CASSHFDGGYTF.